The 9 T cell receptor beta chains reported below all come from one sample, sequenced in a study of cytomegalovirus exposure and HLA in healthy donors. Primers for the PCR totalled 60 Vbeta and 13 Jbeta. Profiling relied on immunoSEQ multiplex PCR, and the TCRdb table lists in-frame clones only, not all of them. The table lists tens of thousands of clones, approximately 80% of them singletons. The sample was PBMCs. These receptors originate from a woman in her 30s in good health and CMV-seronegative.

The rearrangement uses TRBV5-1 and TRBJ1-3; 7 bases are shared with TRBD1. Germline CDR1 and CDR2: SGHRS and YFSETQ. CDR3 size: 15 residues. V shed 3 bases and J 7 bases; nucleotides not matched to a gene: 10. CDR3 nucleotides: TGCGCCAGCAGCTGGACCGGGACAGAAGAGAACACCATATATTTT. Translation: CASSWTGTEENTIYF.

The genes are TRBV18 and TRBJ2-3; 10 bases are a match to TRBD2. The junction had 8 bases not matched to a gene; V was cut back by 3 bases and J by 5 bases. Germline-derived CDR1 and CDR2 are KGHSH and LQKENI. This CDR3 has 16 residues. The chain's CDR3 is CASSPPSGGVKDTQYF. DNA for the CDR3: TGTGCCAGCTCACCCCCTAGCGGGGGAGTGAAAGATACGCAGTATTTT.

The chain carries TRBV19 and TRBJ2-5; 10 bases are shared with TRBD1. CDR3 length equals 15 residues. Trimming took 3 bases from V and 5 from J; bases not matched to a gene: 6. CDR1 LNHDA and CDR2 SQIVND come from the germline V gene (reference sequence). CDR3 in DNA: TGTGCCAGTAGTATCCGACAGGGGGCGTGGGAGACCCAGTACTTC. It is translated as CASSIRQGAWETQYF.

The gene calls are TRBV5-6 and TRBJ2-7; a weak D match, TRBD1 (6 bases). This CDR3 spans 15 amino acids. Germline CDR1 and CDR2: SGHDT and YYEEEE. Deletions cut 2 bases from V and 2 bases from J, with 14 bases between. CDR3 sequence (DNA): TGTGCCAGCAGCTTTGAGGCAGGGGTCCCCTACGAGCAGTACTTC. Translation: CASSFEAGVPYEQYF.

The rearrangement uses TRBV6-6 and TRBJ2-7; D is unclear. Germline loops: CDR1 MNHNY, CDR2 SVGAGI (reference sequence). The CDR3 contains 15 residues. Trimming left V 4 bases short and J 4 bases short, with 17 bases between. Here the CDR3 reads CASSSLTPLRYEQYF. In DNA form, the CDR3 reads TGTGCCAGCAGTTCCCTTACCCCTCTCAGATACGAGCAGTACTTC.

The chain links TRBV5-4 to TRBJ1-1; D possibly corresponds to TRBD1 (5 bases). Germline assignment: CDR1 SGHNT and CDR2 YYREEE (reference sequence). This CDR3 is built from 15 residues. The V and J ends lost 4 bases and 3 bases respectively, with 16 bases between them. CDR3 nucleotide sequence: TGTGCCAGCAGCCCGAGAACCGGGACTCACACTGAAGCTTTCTTT. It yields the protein CASSPRTGTHTEAFF.

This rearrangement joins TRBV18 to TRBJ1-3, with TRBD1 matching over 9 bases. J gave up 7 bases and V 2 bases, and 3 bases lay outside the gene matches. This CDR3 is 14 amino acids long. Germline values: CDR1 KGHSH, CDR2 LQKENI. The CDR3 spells CASSPGQGRNTIYF. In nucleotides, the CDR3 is TGTGCCAGCTCACCAGGACAGGGGAGGAACACCATATATTTT. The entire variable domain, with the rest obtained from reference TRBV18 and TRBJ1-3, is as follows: NAGVMQNPRHLVRRRGQEARLRCSPMKGHSHVYWYRQLPEEGLKFMVYLQKENIIDESGMPKERFSAEFPKEGPSILRIQQVVRGDSAAYFCASSPGQGRNTIYFGEGSWLTVV.

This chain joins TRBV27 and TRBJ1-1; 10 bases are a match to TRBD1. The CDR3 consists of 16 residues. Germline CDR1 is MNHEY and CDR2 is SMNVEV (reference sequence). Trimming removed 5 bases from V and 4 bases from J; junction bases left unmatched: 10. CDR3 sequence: CASSIQTGGSGTEAFF. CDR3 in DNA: TGTGCCAGCAGTATCCAGACAGGGGGCTCTGGCACTGAAGCTTTCTTT.

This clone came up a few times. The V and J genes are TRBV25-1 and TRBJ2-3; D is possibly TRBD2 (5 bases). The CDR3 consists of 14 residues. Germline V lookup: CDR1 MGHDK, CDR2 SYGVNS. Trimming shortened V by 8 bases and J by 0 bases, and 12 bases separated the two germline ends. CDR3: CASAGALSTDTQYF. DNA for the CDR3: TGTGCCAGCGCGGGTGCCCTGAGCACAGATACGCAGTATTTT.